The 12 T cell receptor beta chains in this list originate from one sample, sequenced in a study of memory CD4+ T cells and cytomegalovirus serostatus. Single viable CD3+CD4+CD8-CD45RO+ cells were sorted as the memory CD4+ T cells. Using immunoSEQ multiplex PCR, the repertoire was profiled, and TCRdb retains in-frame clones only, with some absent. The profile covers around 60,000 clones, with 82% appearing a single time and just under 0.5% taken by the ten largest. Sequencing input: memory CD4+ T cells from blood. These receptor sequences come from an adult in good health and CMV-seronegative. Some clones in this sample may be carry-over from other donors' samples.

This clone was counted a few times. The J gene is TRBJ1-1, the V gene TRBV7-6; no firm D call. V was cut by 1 base and J by 0 bases, with 9 bases left in between. CDR3 size: 15 residues. Germline V lookup: CDR1 SGHVS, CDR2 FNYEAQ. The CDR3 DNA reads as TGTGCCAGCAGCTTAGAGGCAGCACTGAACACTGAAGCTTTCTTT. Residues: CASSLEAALNTEAFF.

This chain connects TRBV6-1 to TRBJ2-7, with 7 bases aligning to TRBD1. The V gene end was trimmed by 3 bases and the J gene end by 3 bases; junction bases not matched to a gene: 5. Germline V CDR1 and CDR2: MNHNS, SASEGT. The CDR3 contains 14 residues. The CDR3 is CASSESGTDYEQYF. CDR3 sequence (DNA): TGTGCCAGCAGTGAGAGTGGGACAGACTACGAGCAGTACTTC.

CDR3: CASSIGELAGRREKNEQYF. CDR3 DNA: TGTGCCAGTAGTATAGGGGAACTAGCGGGCCGTCGAGAAAAGAACGAGCAGTACTTC. This chain uses TRBV19 with TRBJ2-7, with 9 bases that match TRBD2. The CDR3 extends over 19 amino acids. After removal of 1 base from V and 5 bases from J, the junction contained 18 bases not matched to a gene. Germline CDR1 and CDR2: LNHDA and SQIVND (reference sequence). The full variable domain, in which reference TRBV19 and TRBJ2-7 provide the parts outside the CDR3, is DGGITQSPKYLFRKEGQNVTLSCEQNLNHDAMYWYRQDPGQGLRLIYYSQIVNDFQKGDIAEGYSVSREKKESFPLTVTSAQKNPTAFYLCASSIGELAGRREKNEQYFGPGTRLTVT.

This chain uses TRBV28 with TRBJ2-6, with TRBD2 matching over 11 bases. This CDR3 has 20 amino acids. Germline V gene data show CDR1 as MDHEN and CDR2 as SYDVKM. V lost 2 bases, J lost 0 bases, and 9 bases stayed unmatched. CDR3 nucleotides: TGTGCCAGCAGTTTAGGGGTCTTTAGCGGGAGGGCCTCTGGGGCCAACGTCCTGACTTTC. As protein: CASSLGVFSGRASGANVLTF.

The chain joins TRBV6-5 to TRBJ2-7; 11 bases align to TRBD1. With 7 bases clipped from V and 2 bases from J, the junction kept 4 bases outside the gene matches. This CDR3 contains 14 residues. CDR1 and CDR2 from the germline V gene are MNHEY and SVGAGI. The CDR3 nucleotides are TGTGCCAGCAAAGGGACAGGGGGAGCCTACGAGCAGTACTTC. It encodes CASKGTGGAYEQYF.

The chain recombines TRBV5-1 with TRBJ1-2; TRBD1 matches at 11 bases. The germline V gene encodes CDR1 SGHRS and CDR2 YFSETQ. Trimming at V came to 0 bases and at J to 3 bases, leaving 4 bases not matched to a gene. The CDR3 sequence is 16 residues long. The CDR3, as DNA: TGCGCCAGCAGCTTGGGGACAGGGGGCGCAGACTATGGCTACACCTTC. It encodes CASSLGTGGADYGYTF.

This chain joins TRBV6-5 and TRBJ1-4; D is ambiguous. Germline values: CDR1 MNHEY, CDR2 SVGAGI. CDR3 length: 14 residues. The ends were cut back, 1 base at V and 8 bases at J, with 11 bases in the middle. The CDR3 DNA is TGTGCCAGCAGTTACTTCGGGATAGGCGAAAAACTGTTTTTT. Protein sequence: CASSYFGIGEKLFF.

The V and J genes are TRBV28 and TRBJ2-7, with D unclear. The CDR3 consists of 15 residues. V was clipped by 7 bases and J by 1 base, with 17 bases between them. From germline, CDR1 is MDHEN and CDR2 SYDVKM. CDR3 region: CASTFSTGLSYEQYF. The DNA for the CDR3 is TGTGCCAGCACCTTTTCGACGGGCTTATCCTACGAGCAGTACTTC.

In nucleotides, the CDR3 is TGCGCCAGCAGCTTGGAGAGGGCTGGCTACACCTTC. Translation gives CASSLERAGYTF. The genes are TRBV5-1 and TRBJ1-2; D is ambiguous. Per the germline V gene, CDR1 is SGHRS and CDR2 is YFSETQ. Trimming shortened V by 0 bases and J by 7 bases, and 7 bases separated the two germline ends. This CDR3 comprises 12 residues. The full variable domain, rest sourced from reference TRBV5-1 and TRBJ1-2, is KAGVTQTPRYLIKTRGQQVTLSCSPISGHRSVSWYQQTPGQGLQFLFEYFSETQRNKGNFPGRFSGRQFSNSRSEMNVSTLELGDSALYLCASSLERAGYTFGSGTRLTVV.

This clone was found a few times. The V and J genes are TRBV28 and TRBJ2-7; 14 bases are a match to TRBD2. The CDR3 extends over 16 amino acids. CDR1 and CDR2 (germline): MDHEN, SYDVKM. Germline trimming cut 7 bases from V and 7 bases from J; bases unmatched to any gene: 12. DNA for the CDR3: TGTGCCAGCACCATCCCTGGGACTAGCGGGAGCAGGGAGCAGTACTTC. It codes for CASTIPGTSGSREQYF. The full variable domain, with the rest looked up from reference TRBV28 and TRBJ2-7, is DVKVTQSSRYLVKRTGEKVFLECVQDMDHENMFWYRQDPGLGLRLIYFSYDVKMKEKGDIPEGYSVSREKKERFSLILESASTNQTSMYLCASTIPGTSGSREQYFGPGTRLTVT.

The chain couples TRBV30 to TRBJ2-5, with 7 bases lining up with TRBD2. Germline V lookup: CDR1 GTSNPN, CDR2 SVGIG (reference sequence). The trim removed 0 bases at V and 2 bases at J, leaving 6 bases unmatched. The CDR3 is made up of 15 amino acids. The CDR3 is CAWSVGAGKQETQYF. CDR3 DNA: TGTGCCTGGAGTGTAGGAGCGGGGAAACAAGAGACCCAGTACTTC.

This rearrangement joins TRBV10-3 to TRBJ2-2; tentatively, D is TRBD2 (6 bases). V lost 4 bases and J lost 1, with 13 bases in between. The CDR3 has 16 residues. The germline V gene has CDR1 ENHRY and CDR2 SYGVKD. Here the CDR3 reads CAISVGSSENTGELFF. As DNA, the CDR3 is TGTGCCATCAGTGTTGGGTCTAGCGAGAACACCGGGGAGCTGTTTTTT.